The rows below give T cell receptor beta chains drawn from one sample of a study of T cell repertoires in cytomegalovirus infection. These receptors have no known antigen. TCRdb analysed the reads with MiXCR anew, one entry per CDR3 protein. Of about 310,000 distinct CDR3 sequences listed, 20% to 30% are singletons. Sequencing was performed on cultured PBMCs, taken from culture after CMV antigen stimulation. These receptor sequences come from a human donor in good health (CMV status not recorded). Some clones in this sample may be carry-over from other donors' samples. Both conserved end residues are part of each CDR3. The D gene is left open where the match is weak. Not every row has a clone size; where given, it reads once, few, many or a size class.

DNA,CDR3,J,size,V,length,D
TGTGCCAGCAGTCGACTAGCGGGAGATGTCGGGGAGCTGTTTTTT,CASSRLAGDVGELFF,TRBJ2-2,many,TRBV6-6,15,TRBD2
TGTGCCAGCAGCAACCTAAGGGCCACTAGCACAGATACGCAGTATTTT,CASSNLRATSTDTQYF,TRBJ2-3,many,TRBV7-2,16,NA
TGTGCCAGCAGTCCCTGGGGCAACACCGGGGAGCTGTTTTTT,CASSPWGNTGELFF,TRBJ2-2,NA,TRBV28,14,NA
TGTGCCACCAGTCTCACAGAGCCCGGCACAGATACGCAGTATTTT,CATSLTEPGTDTQYF,TRBJ2-3,few,TRBV24-1,15,NA
TGTGCCAGCAGCGTAAGAGACCCCCCAGATACGCAGTATTTT,CASSVRDPPDTQYF,TRBJ2-3,NA,TRBV11-2,14,NA
TGTGCCAGCAGCCAAGATATCCTAGCGGGAGGTGCAGATACGCAGTATTTT,CASSQDILAGGADTQYF,TRBJ2-3,few,TRBV4-2,17,TRBD2
TGTGCCAGCAGCTTAGCTTTGTCCCAGCGGGAGGGTCGTAGGCACAATGAGCAGTTCTTC,CASSLALSQREGRRHNEQFF,TRBJ2-1,many,TRBV7-6,20,TRBD2
TGCGCCAGCAGCCAAGATCCTTATAGTTTCCGTCAGGCTACCTATGGCTACACCTTC,CASSQDPYSFRQATYGYTF,TRBJ1-2,NA,TRBV4-1,19,NA
TGTGCCAGCAGCTTACTGGGGATTTACGGGGCCAACGTCCTGACTTTC,CASSLLGIYGANVLTF,TRBJ2-6,many,TRBV7-2,16,NA
TGTGCCAGCAGCTTGGGGACTAGTGTGAGGGACAATGAGCAGTTCTTC,CASSLGTSVRDNEQFF,TRBJ2-1,few,TRBV5-4,16,TRBD2
TGTGCTAGTGGTATATCTAGCGGGAGGGTAATTTACAATGAGCAGTTCTTC,CASGISSGRVIYNEQFF,TRBJ2-1,NA,TRBV12-5,17,TRBD2
TGTGCCAGCAGCCTAGGGACAGGGGGCCTGAATCAGCCCCAGCATTTT,CASSLGTGGLNQPQHF,TRBJ1-5,few,TRBV7-8,16,TRBD1
TGTGCCAGCAGCTTAGGACAGCGGGAGTGGGAGACCCAGTACTTC,CASSLGQREWETQYF,TRBJ2-5,few,TRBV7-9,15,TRBD2
TGTGCCAGCAGCTTGGAGGCCTGGGATGAGCAGTTCTTC,CASSLEAWDEQFF,TRBJ2-1,many,TRBV5-4,13,NA
TGCGCCAGCAGCCAAGATCTTAACCCAGATACGCAGTATTTT,CASSQDLNPDTQYF,TRBJ2-3,NA,TRBV4-1,14,NA
TGTGCCTGGAGTGGAACTCAGGCAGCCAAAAACATTCAGTACTTC,CAWSGTQAAKNIQYF,TRBJ2-4,NA,TRBV30,15,NA
TGTGCCAGCAGGCGCTCCCAGGGAACTAATGAAAAACTGTTTTTT,CASRRSQGTNEKLFF,TRBJ1-4,few,TRBV12-3/TRBV12-4,15,NA
TGTGCCAGCAGGGAGAGTCTTCGCACAGATACGCAGTATTTT,CASRESLRTDTQYF,TRBJ2-3,many,TRBV7-2,14,NA
TGTGCCAGCAGTTACTCCGGTGGACAGGGCGGCACAGATACGCAGTATTTT,CASSYSGGQGGTDTQYF,TRBJ2-3,NA,TRBV6-5,17,TRBD1
TGTGCCAGCAGCTTACCAGGGTTGGCTGAAGCTTTCTTT,CASSLPGLAEAFF,TRBJ1-1,few,TRBV11-1,13,NA
TGTGCCAGCAGCTTCGGACCTTCCTACAATGAGCAGTTCTTC,CASSFGPSYNEQFF,TRBJ2-1,few,TRBV7-2,14,NA
TGTGCCAGCAGCCGAAGGACTAGCGGGAGTTTTTCCTACGAGCAGTACTTC,CASSRRTSGSFSYEQYF,TRBJ2-7,few,TRBV7-6,17,TRBD2
TGTGCCAGTACTACAGGGGCAGGCACAGATACGCAGTATTTT,CASTTGAGTDTQYF,TRBJ2-3,few,TRBV19,14,TRBD1
TGCAGTGCTAAGCCGGCAGGGGGAACTGAAGCTTTCTTT,CSAKPAGGTEAFF,TRBJ1-1,many,TRBV20-1,13,TRBD1
TGTGCCAGCAGTTACACCGGGACTCATTGGAGCAATCAGCCCCAGCATTTT,CASSYTGTHWSNQPQHF,TRBJ1-5,NA,TRBV6-5,17,NA
TGTGCCAGCAGTTCCCCGGGACAAGGCTATGGCTACACCTTC,CASSSPGQGYGYTF,TRBJ1-2,many,TRBV12-3/TRBV12-4,14,NA
TGTGCCAGCGGCGTGAGGGACCGGTGGGAGCAGTACTTC,CASGVRDRWEQYF,TRBJ2-7,NA,TRBV2,13,NA
TGTGCCAGCAGCTTGGGGGGGAGGGACACCGCGCAGTATTTT,CASSLGGRDTAQYF,TRBJ2-3,many,TRBV7-6,14,NA
TGCGCCAGCAGCCCGGGACTAGCGGGAATGTACAATGAGCAGTTCTTC,CASSPGLAGMYNEQFF,TRBJ2-1,many,TRBV5-1,16,TRBD2
TGCGCCAGCAGCCAAGGGTTCGGGGGGGCCAACGTCCTGACTTTC,CASSQGFGGANVLTF,TRBJ2-6,NA,TRBV4-1,15,NA
TGTGCCAGTAGTAGTTCTAGCGGGGGGTACAATGAGCAGTTCTTC,CASSSSSGGYNEQFF,TRBJ2-1,few,TRBV19,15,TRBD2
TGTGCCAGCAGTTACAGGGACACAGATACGCAGTATTTT,CASSYRDTDTQYF,TRBJ2-3,many,TRBV6-6,13,NA
TGTGCCAGCAGCTCAACCGGGACTAGCGGTCTGGGTGAGCAGTTCTTC,CASSSTGTSGLGEQFF,TRBJ2-1,many,TRBV7-3,16,TRBD2
TGTGCCAGCAGAGAGGGACTTGCAACTAATGAAAAACTGTTTTTT,CASREGLATNEKLFF,TRBJ1-4,few,TRBV12-3/TRBV12-4,15,NA
TGTGCCAGCAGTTCCGGACAGTACAATGAGCAGTTCTTC,CASSSGQYNEQFF,TRBJ2-1,NA,TRBV5-4,13,NA
TGCGCCAGCAGCTCCCAGGGGTCGGGAGGCCCCAGGGATGAGCAGTTCTTC,CASSSQGSGGPRDEQFF,TRBJ2-1,many,TRBV5-1,17,NA
TGTGCCAGCCGGGCGGGAAGCACAGATACGCAGTATTTT,CASRAGSTDTQYF,TRBJ2-3,NA,TRBV19,13,NA
TGTGCCAGCAGCTTAGTGGGGTCAGAAGAAGGCGAGCAGTACTTC,CASSLVGSEEGEQYF,TRBJ2-7,NA,TRBV7-2,15,NA
TGTGCCAGCAGCTTAGGTCTTGGAGAGACCCAGTACTTC,CASSLGLGETQYF,TRBJ2-5,many,TRBV5-5,13,NA
TGTGCCAGCAGTTACGGCCGGGATCTTAGCACAGATACGCAGTATTTT,CASSYGRDLSTDTQYF,TRBJ2-3,many,TRBV6-2/TRBV6-3,16,NA
TGTGCCAGCAGAACCGGACAGGGGGACCAGCCCCAGCATTTT,CASRTGQGDQPQHF,TRBJ1-5,many,TRBV6-6,14,TRBD1
TGTGCCACCAGTGACGTTGACAAGAACTATGGCTACACCTTC,CATSDVDKNYGYTF,TRBJ1-2,few,TRBV24-1,14,NA
TGTGCCAGCAAGACTAGGGTCCAAAGCTCCTACAATGAGCAGTTCTTC,CASKTRVQSSYNEQFF,TRBJ2-1,NA,TRBV27,16,NA
TGTGCTAGTGCGGGGGGAAGCAATCAGCCCCAGCATTTT,CASAGGSNQPQHF,TRBJ1-5,few,TRBV12-5,13,NA
TGTGCCAGTAAGCAGGGGCCAAACTATGGCTACACCTTC,CASKQGPNYGYTF,TRBJ1-2,NA,TRBV19,13,NA
TGTGCCAGCAGCTTAGGGGCTGGGGGAGCGTCCCAGCCCCAGCATTTT,CASSLGAGGASQPQHF,TRBJ1-5,NA,TRBV7-6,16,NA
TGTGCCAGCAGCGTCAGGGTTCCCGGGGCCAACGTCCTGACTTTC,CASSVRVPGANVLTF,TRBJ2-6,many,TRBV11-2,15,NA
TGTGCCAGCAGTAAATTTCAGGGGACCTACAATGAGCAGTTCTTC,CASSKFQGTYNEQFF,TRBJ2-1,NA,TRBV11-2,15,NA
TGCAGCGTTGAACTGTACAATGAGCAGTTCTTC,CSVELYNEQFF,TRBJ2-1,NA,TRBV29-1,11,NA
TGTGCCAGCAGCTCTAGGCCAGATACGCAGTATTTT,CASSSRPDTQYF,TRBJ2-3,many,TRBV7-9,12,NA
TGTGCCAGCAGCCGGGCCACGTGGGGCTACACCTTC,CASSRATWGYTF,TRBJ1-2,many,TRBV7-2,12,NA
TGTGCCAGCAGCTTGGCTAGCGGAGAACAAGAGACCCAGTACTTC,CASSLASGEQETQYF,TRBJ2-5,few,TRBV5-4,15,TRBD2
TGTGCCAGCAGCCCGGGGAGATCTAGCACAGATACGCAGTATTTT,CASSPGRSSTDTQYF,TRBJ2-3,many,TRBV7-9,15,NA
TGTGCCAGCAGACGACAGGGTGACTATGGCTACACCTTC,CASRRQGDYGYTF,TRBJ1-2,NA,TRBV27,13,TRBD1